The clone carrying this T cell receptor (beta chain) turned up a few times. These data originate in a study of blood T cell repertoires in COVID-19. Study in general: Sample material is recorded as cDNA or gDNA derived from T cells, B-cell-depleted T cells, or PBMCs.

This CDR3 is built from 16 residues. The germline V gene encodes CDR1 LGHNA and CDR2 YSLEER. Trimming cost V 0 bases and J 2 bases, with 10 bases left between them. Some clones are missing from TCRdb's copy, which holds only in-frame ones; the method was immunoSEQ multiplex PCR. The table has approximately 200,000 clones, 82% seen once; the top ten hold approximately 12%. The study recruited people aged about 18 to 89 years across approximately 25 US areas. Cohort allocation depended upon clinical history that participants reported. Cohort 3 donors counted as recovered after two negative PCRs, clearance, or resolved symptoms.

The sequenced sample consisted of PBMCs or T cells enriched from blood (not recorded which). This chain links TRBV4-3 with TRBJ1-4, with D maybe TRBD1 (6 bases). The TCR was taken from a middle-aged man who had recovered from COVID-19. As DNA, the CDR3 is TGCGCCAGCAGCCAAGATGGGGGGGGCACTAATGAAAAACTGTTTTTT. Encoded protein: CASSQDGGGTNEKLFF.